This T cell receptor beta chain was recovered during a study of blood T cell repertoires in COVID-19. Germline values: CDR1 SGHNT, CDR2 YYREEE (reference sequence). The CDR3 is made up of 16 amino acids. J was trimmed by 0 bases and V by 4 bases; bases with no gene match: 3. Using immunoSEQ multiplex PCR, the repertoire was profiled, and TCRdb retains in-frame clones only, with some absent. Among some 340,000 clones listed, more than 90% were seen once. The receptor comes from a woman in her 30s who had been exposed to COVID-19. This chain joins TRBV5-4 and TRBJ2-7; 14 nucleotides line up with TRBD2. Sequencing was performed on PBMCs or T cells enriched from blood (not recorded which). The CDR3, as DNA: TGTGCCAGCAGCCGGACTAGCGGGGGGACCTCCTACGAGCAGTACTTC. It yields the protein CASSRTSGGTSYEQYF.